Listed below are T cell receptor beta chains from one sample, sequenced in a study of T-cell reconstitution after alpha-beta-depleted transplantation in children. TCRdb ran MiXCR on the PCR reads and lists one entry per CDR3 protein. The data contain approximately 520,000 distinct CDR3 sequences, about 10% of them singletons. This sample comprised PBMCs, mostly from graft donor cells, obtained 180 days after TCRalphabeta/CD19-depleted stem cell transplant. These TCRs come from a female patient under 10 years old who had a stem cell transplant for aplastic anemia, so the T cells may come from the graft donor. Both conserved end residues are part of each CDR3. Fields, in order: D gene, clone size, V gene, J gene, CDR3 DNA, CDR3 protein. The D gene is left open where the match is weak. Expanded clones are given a class, and other clones once, few, many or no size at all.

d_gene: TRBD2
abundance: few
v_gene: TRBV7-1
j_gene: TRBJ2-6
CDR3nt: TGTGCCAGCAGCTCGGAGGCCGGGACTAGCGGGAGAGAGGATATGTCTGGGGCCAACGTCCTGACTTTC
CDR3aa: CASSSEAGTSGREDMSGANVLTF

d_gene: TRBD1
abundance: few
v_gene: TRBV6-5
j_gene: TRBJ2-7
CDR3nt: TGTGCCAGCAGTTACTGGACAGGGGGATCGTACGAGCAGTACTTC
CDR3aa: CASSYWTGGSYEQYF

d_gene: TRBD1
abundance: .
v_gene: TRBV27
j_gene: TRBJ2-5
CDR3nt: TGTGCCAGCAGTTTCCTTACCCCGACAGGGTGGGAGACCCAGTACTTC
CDR3aa: CASSFLTPTGWETQYF

d_gene: TRBD1
abundance: few
v_gene: TRBV29-1
j_gene: TRBJ1-1
CDR3nt: TGCAGCGTCAGGGTCAGGGGGCTTTACACTGAAGCTTTCTTT
CDR3aa: CSVRVRGLYTEAFF

d_gene: .
abundance: few
v_gene: TRBV20-1
j_gene: TRBJ2-1
CDR3nt: TGCAGTGCTAGAGATAGGGAGCAGTTCTTC
CDR3aa: CSARDREQFF

d_gene: TRBD2
abundance: .
v_gene: TRBV3-1
j_gene: TRBJ2-2
CDR3nt: TGTGCCAGCAGCCTCGTGGGACTAGCGGGATTCGGGGAGCTGTTTTTT
CDR3aa: CASSLVGLAGFGELFF

d_gene: TRBD2
abundance: few
v_gene: TRBV7-9
j_gene: TRBJ2-1
CDR3nt: TGTGCCAGCAGCTCCGGGACTAGCGAATACAATGAGCAGTTCTTC
CDR3aa: CASSSGTSEYNEQFF

d_gene: TRBD1
abundance: few
v_gene: TRBV7-2
j_gene: TRBJ2-2
CDR3nt: TGTGCCAGCAGCTTCACAGGGGCAATGTCTCCCGGGGAGCTGTTTTTT
CDR3aa: CASSFTGAMSPGELFF

d_gene: .
abundance: .
v_gene: TRBV25-1
j_gene: TRBJ1-5
CDR3nt: TGTGCCAGCAGTGGAATTACCGGGAATCAGCCCCAGCATTTT
CDR3aa: CASSGITGNQPQHF

d_gene: .
abundance: few
v_gene: TRBV20-1
j_gene: TRBJ1-5
CDR3nt: TGCAGTGCTAGGGTGGGCAGCCGAAATCAGCCCCAGCATTTT
CDR3aa: CSARVGSRNQPQHF

d_gene: .
abundance: many
v_gene: TRBV27
j_gene: TRBJ1-2
CDR3nt: TGTGCCAGCAGGGGCAGGGCTCATGGCTACACCTTC
CDR3aa: CASRGRAHGYTF

d_gene: .
abundance: .
v_gene: TRBV4-3
j_gene: TRBJ2-4
CDR3nt: TGCGCCAGCAGCCAAGAGACCCGGAGGAGGGTGGACTTC
CDR3aa: CASSQETRRRVDF

d_gene: .
abundance: many
v_gene: TRBV18
j_gene: TRBJ1-5
CDR3nt: TGTGCCAGCTCACCCCTCGATAGCAATCAGCCCCAGCATTTT
CDR3aa: CASSPLDSNQPQHF

d_gene: .
abundance: many
v_gene: TRBV7-9
j_gene: TRBJ2-1
CDR3nt: TGTGCCAGCAGCTTAGTCCCCAACATAGCTGATGAGCAGTTCTTC
CDR3aa: CASSLVPNIADEQFF

d_gene: TRBD1
abundance: many
v_gene: TRBV5-1
j_gene: TRBJ2-1
CDR3nt: TGCGCCAGCAGCTACAAACAGGGGAATGAGCAGTTCTTC
CDR3aa: CASSYKQGNEQFF

d_gene: .
abundance: .
v_gene: TRBV20-1
j_gene: TRBJ2-3
CDR3nt: TGCAGTGCTAGGATCCGGGGCACAGATACGCAGTATTTT
CDR3aa: CSARIRGTDTQYF

d_gene: .
abundance: few
v_gene: TRBV7-3
j_gene: TRBJ2-7
CDR3nt: TGTGCCAGCAGCCCAAACCCCACCTTTGCGAACGCCTCCTACGAGCAGTACTTC
CDR3aa: CASSPNPTFANASYEQYF

d_gene: TRBD2
abundance: few
v_gene: TRBV12-3/TRBV12-4
j_gene: TRBJ2-1
CDR3nt: TGTGCCAGCAGTGCCGGGACTAGTTTCTACAATGAGCAGTTCTTC
CDR3aa: CASSAGTSFYNEQFF

d_gene: .
abundance: .
v_gene: TRBV7-9
j_gene: TRBJ2-1
CDR3nt: TGTGCCAGCAGCTTAGCGGCTAGCTACCACAATGAGCAGTTCTTC
CDR3aa: CASSLAASYHNEQFF

d_gene: .
abundance: .
v_gene: TRBV5-1
j_gene: TRBJ1-4
CDR3nt: TGCGCCCGCCACAGATCTAACGGGCTGAATATAGCTACGATCGAAAAACTGTTTTTT
CDR3aa: CARHRSNGLNIATIEKLFF

d_gene: .
abundance: few
v_gene: TRBV19
j_gene: TRBJ2-2
CDR3nt: TGTGCCAGTACCATTTTGACACGAAACACCGGGGAGCTGTTTTTT
CDR3aa: CASTILTRNTGELFF

d_gene: .
abundance: .
v_gene: TRBV20-1
j_gene: TRBJ2-5
CDR3nt: TGCAGTGCTAGGGGCGGGACCCAGTACTTC
CDR3aa: CSARGGTQYF

d_gene: TRBD2
abundance: .
v_gene: TRBV28
j_gene: TRBJ2-5
CDR3nt: TGTGCCAGCAGTTTAGAACTAGCGGGTAACGAGACCCAGTACTTC
CDR3aa: CASSLELAGNETQYF

d_gene: TRBD2
abundance: many
v_gene: TRBV10-3
j_gene: TRBJ2-1
CDR3nt: TGTGCCATCAGTGAGTTTGGTAGCGGGAGGTCCTACAATGAGCAGTTCTTC
CDR3aa: CAISEFGSGRSYNEQFF

d_gene: .
abundance: few
v_gene: TRBV5-1
j_gene: TRBJ2-3
CDR3nt: TGCGCCAGCAGCTTGGAACCGGGGTCTGGGACAGATACGCAGTATTTT
CDR3aa: CASSLEPGSGTDTQYF

d_gene: .
abundance: many
v_gene: TRBV5-1
j_gene: TRBJ2-6
CDR3nt: TGCGCCAGCAGCGACGACACCTCTGGGGCCAACGTCCTGACTTTC
CDR3aa: CASSDDTSGANVLTF

d_gene: TRBD1
abundance: many
v_gene: TRBV5-1
j_gene: TRBJ2-7
CDR3nt: TGCGCCAGCAGCTTTTGGATTTCTAGGGACAGAGAAAACTACGAGCAGTACTTC
CDR3aa: CASSFWISRDRENYEQYF

d_gene: .
abundance: few
v_gene: TRBV7-9
j_gene: TRBJ2-3
CDR3nt: TGTGCCAGCAAAGGGGGAAGAGATACGCAGTATTTT
CDR3aa: CASKGGRDTQYF

d_gene: .
abundance: few
v_gene: TRBV19
j_gene: TRBJ2-7
CDR3nt: TGTGCCAGCCGACAGGTTTTCAGCTCCTACGAGCAGTACTTC
CDR3aa: CASRQVFSSYEQYF

d_gene: .
abundance: few
v_gene: TRBV12-3/TRBV12-4
j_gene: TRBJ1-5
CDR3nt: TGTGCCAGCAGGCGCCTCGGGGACAATCAGCCCCAGCATTTT
CDR3aa: CASRRLGDNQPQHF

d_gene: .
abundance: .
v_gene: TRBV11-2
j_gene: TRBJ2-1
CDR3nt: TGTGCCAGCAGCTTAGAGGACTGGAGCTCCTACAATGAGCAGTTCTTC
CDR3aa: CASSLEDWSSYNEQFF

d_gene: .
abundance: .
v_gene: TRBV7-2
j_gene: TRBJ2-7
CDR3nt: TGTGCCAGCAGCTTACCTGGGAGGTGCCTACGAGCTTGTCCTAAGGGTGCCTACGAGCAGTACTTC
CDR3aa: CASSLPGRCLRACPKGAYEQYF

d_gene: TRBD1
abundance: .
v_gene: TRBV25-1
j_gene: TRBJ2-1
CDR3nt: TGTGCCAGCCTAAACCGGGACAGACCCTACAATGAGCAGTTCTTC
CDR3aa: CASLNRDRPYNEQFF

d_gene: TRBD2
abundance: few
v_gene: TRBV7-6
j_gene: TRBJ2-1
CDR3nt: TGTGCCAGCAGCGGGGTACTAGCGGGAAATTTGAGTGAGCAGTTCTTC
CDR3aa: CASSGVLAGNLSEQFF

d_gene: .
abundance: few
v_gene: TRBV2
j_gene: TRBJ1-1
CDR3nt: TGTGCCAGCAGTGGGAGACAGAGGGTTTACACTGAAGCTTTCTTT
CDR3aa: CASSGRQRVYTEAFF

d_gene: .
abundance: few
v_gene: TRBV29-1
j_gene: TRBJ2-1
CDR3nt: TGCAGCGTTGATAGACAGTCCTACAATGAGCAGTTCTTC
CDR3aa: CSVDRQSYNEQFF

d_gene: TRBD2
abundance: .
v_gene: TRBV7-2
j_gene: TRBJ2-1
CDR3nt: TGTGCCAGCAGCTTAGTCGGGACTAGCCGACCCAATGAGCAGTTCTTC
CDR3aa: CASSLVGTSRPNEQFF

d_gene: TRBD2
abundance: many
v_gene: TRBV6-1
j_gene: TRBJ2-7
CDR3nt: TGTGCCAGCAGCCGCGCCGGGACTAGCGGGAGAGGGGAGCAGTACTTC
CDR3aa: CASSRAGTSGRGEQYF

d_gene: .
abundance: few
v_gene: TRBV4-3
j_gene: TRBJ1-1
CDR3nt: TGCGCCAGCAGCCAAACTTCGAGGGTTTTGAACACTGAAGCTTTCTTT
CDR3aa: CASSQTSRVLNTEAFF

d_gene: .
abundance: few
v_gene: TRBV28
j_gene: TRBJ2-2
CDR3nt: TGTGCCAGCAGCCTACTACAGGGCTATCGTGGGGCCGGGGAGCTGTTTTTT
CDR3aa: CASSLLQGYRGAGELFF

d_gene: TRBD1
abundance: few
v_gene: TRBV5-1
j_gene: TRBJ2-5
CDR3nt: TGCGCCAGCAGCCCCCTTTCGCCCTGGGACAGGGGAGGTGGCCAGTACTTC
CDR3aa: CASSPLSPWDRGGGQYF

d_gene: TRBD2
abundance: few
v_gene: TRBV25-1
j_gene: TRBJ2-3
CDR3nt: TGTGCCAGCAGTGAATGGACTAGCGGGAGTACAGATACGCAGTATTTT
CDR3aa: CASSEWTSGSTDTQYF

d_gene: TRBD1
abundance: .
v_gene: TRBV30
j_gene: TRBJ1-5
CDR3nt: TGTGCCTGGACACCGGGACAGGGGAATCAGCCCCAGCATTTT
CDR3aa: CAWTPGQGNQPQHF

d_gene: .
abundance: .
v_gene: TRBV6-5
j_gene: TRBJ2-1
CDR3nt: TGTGCCAGCAGGCGCCTAGGCAATGAGCAGTTCTTC
CDR3aa: CASRRLGNEQFF

d_gene: TRBD2
abundance: .
v_gene: TRBV11-1
j_gene: TRBJ2-7
CDR3nt: TGTGCCAGCAGCTTCGGGACTAGCGGGAGGGCCAGGTCCTACGAGCAGTACTTC
CDR3aa: CASSFGTSGRARSYEQYF

d_gene: .
abundance: few
v_gene: TRBV9
j_gene: TRBJ1-3
CDR3nt: TGTGCCAGCAGCGTAGGCTGGGCAAGCTCTGGAAACACCATATATTTT
CDR3aa: CASSVGWASSGNTIYF

d_gene: .
abundance: many
v_gene: TRBV7-2
j_gene: TRBJ2-3
CDR3nt: TGTGCCAGCAGCTTCCCCACAGATACGCAGTATTTT
CDR3aa: CASSFPTDTQYF

d_gene: TRBD2
abundance: .
v_gene: TRBV5-8
j_gene: TRBJ2-1
CDR3nt: TGTGCCAGCAGCTTGGCGGGTAGCGGGACCTCCTACAATGAGCAGTTCTTC
CDR3aa: CASSLAGSGTSYNEQFF